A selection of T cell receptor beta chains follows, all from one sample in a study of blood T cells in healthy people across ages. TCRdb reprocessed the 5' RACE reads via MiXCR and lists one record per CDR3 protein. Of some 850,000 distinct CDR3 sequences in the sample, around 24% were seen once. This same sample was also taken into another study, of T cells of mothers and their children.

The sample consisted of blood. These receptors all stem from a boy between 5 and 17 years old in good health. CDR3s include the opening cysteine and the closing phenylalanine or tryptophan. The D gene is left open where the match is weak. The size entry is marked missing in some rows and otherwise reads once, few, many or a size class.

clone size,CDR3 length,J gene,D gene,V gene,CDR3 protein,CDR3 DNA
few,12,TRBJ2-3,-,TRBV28,CASSLKAVTQYF,TGTGCCAGCAGTTTAAAGGCAGTTACGCAGTATTTT
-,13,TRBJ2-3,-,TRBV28,CASSSQDTDTQYF,TGTGCCAGCAGTTCTCAGGACACAGATACGCAGTATTTT
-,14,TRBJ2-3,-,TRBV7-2,CASSLELSTDTQYF,TGTGCCAGCAGCTTAGAACTTAGCACAGATACGCAGTATTTT
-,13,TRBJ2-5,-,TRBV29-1,CSVRGQWQETQYF,TGCAGCGTTCGGGGTCAGTGGCAAGAGACCCAGTACTTC
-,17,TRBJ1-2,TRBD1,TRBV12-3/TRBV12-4,CASSPGQGLYSNYGYTF,TGTGCCAGCAGTCCGGGACAGGGCCTCTACTCTAACTATGGCTACACCTTC
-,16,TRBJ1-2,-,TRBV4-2,CASSQPNREAGDGYTF,TGTGCCAGCAGCCAACCCAACAGGGAGGCGGGAGACGGCTACACCTTC
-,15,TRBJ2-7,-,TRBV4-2,CASSQDLGAHYEQYF,TGTGCCAGCAGCCAAGATTTGGGGGCTCACTACGAGCAGTACTTC
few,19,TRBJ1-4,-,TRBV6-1,CASRSGGGGATIIGEKLFF,TGTGCCAGCCGGTCCGGAGGGGGGGGCGCGACCATAATAGGTGAAAAACTGTTTTTT
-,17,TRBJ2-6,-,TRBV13,CASSLRLDVAGANVLTF,TGTGCCAGCAGCCTCAGGCTGGATGTGGCTGGGGCCAACGTCCTGACTTTC
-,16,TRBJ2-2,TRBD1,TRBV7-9,CASSLSRGRNTGELFF,TGTGCCAGCAGCTTGAGCAGGGGGCGAAACACCGGGGAGCTGTTTTTT
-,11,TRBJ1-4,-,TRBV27,CASSLNGKLFF,TGTGCCAGCAGTTTAAACGGAAAACTGTTTTTT
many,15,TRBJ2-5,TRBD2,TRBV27,CASSPLAGGQETQYF,TGTGCCAGCAGTCCCTTAGCGGGGGGTCAAGAGACCCAGTACTTC
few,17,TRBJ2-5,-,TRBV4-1,CASSQDIGGGAVETQYF,TGCGCCAGCAGCCAAGATATTGGAGGGGGGGCCGTGGAGACCCAGTACTTC
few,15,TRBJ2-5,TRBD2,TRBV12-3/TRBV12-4,CASRPAGDHQETQYF,TGTGCCAGCAGACCTGCGGGGGACCACCAAGAGACCCAGTACTTC
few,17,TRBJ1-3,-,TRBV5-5,CASSFRYSGVSGNTIYF,TGTGCCAGCAGCTTTCGGTACAGTGGGGTTTCTGGAAACACCATATATTTT
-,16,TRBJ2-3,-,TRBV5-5,CASSFSGTGGSDTQYF,TGTGCCAGCAGCTTTTCCGGGACCGGGGGTTCAGATACGCAGTATTTT
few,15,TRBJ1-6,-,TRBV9,CASSGSGHYNSPLHF,TGTGCCAGCAGCGGATCGGGACACTATAATTCACCCCTCCACTTT
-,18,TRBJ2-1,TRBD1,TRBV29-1,CSVTTKTGTGSSYNEQFF,TGCAGCGTTACCACCAAAACTGGGACAGGGAGCTCCTACAATGAGCAGTTCTTC
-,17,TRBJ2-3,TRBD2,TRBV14,CASSPTPGGRGTDTQYF,TGTGCCAGCAGCCCGACTCCTGGTGGGAGGGGCACAGATACGCAGTATTTT
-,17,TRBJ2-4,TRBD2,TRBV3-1,CASSGLAVSQRKQVQYF,TGTGCCAGCAGCGGACTAGCGGTTTCCCAGAGAAAACAGGTTCAGTACTTC
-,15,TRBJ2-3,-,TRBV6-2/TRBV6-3,CASSYGGESTDTQYF,TGTGCCAGCAGTTACGGTGGCGAGAGCACAGATACGCAGTATTTT
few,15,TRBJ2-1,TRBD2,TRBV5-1,CASSLDLAGHNEQFF,TGCGCCAGCAGCTTGGACCTAGCGGGCCACAATGAGCAGTTCTTC
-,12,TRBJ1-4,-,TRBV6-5,CASSSWDEKLFF,TGTGCCAGCAGTTCTTGGGATGAAAAACTGTTTTTT
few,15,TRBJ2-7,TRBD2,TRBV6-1,CASSEWEGSTYEQYF,TGTGCCAGCAGTGAATGGGAGGGCAGTACCTACGAGCAGTACTTC
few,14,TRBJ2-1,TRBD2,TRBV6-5,CASKRGSPFAEQFF,TGTGCCAGCAAGCGGGGGTCCCCATTCGCTGAGCAGTTCTTC
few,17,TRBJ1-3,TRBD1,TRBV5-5,CASSLEGQGSSGNTIYF,TGTGCCAGCAGCTTGGAAGGACAGGGATCGTCTGGAAACACCATATATTTT
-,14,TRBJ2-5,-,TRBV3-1,CASSHTGLQETQYF,TGTGCCAGCAGCCATACAGGCCTCCAAGAGACCCAGTACTTC
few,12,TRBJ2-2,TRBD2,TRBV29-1,CSVKAGNGGLFF,TGCAGCGTTAAAGCGGGAAACGGGGGGCTGTTTTTT
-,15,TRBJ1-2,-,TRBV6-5,CASSYSPPSAGGYTF,TGTGCCAGCAGTTACTCCCCCCCCTCGGCAGGAGGCTACACCTTC
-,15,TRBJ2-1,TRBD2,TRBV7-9,CASSPPGLAYNEQFF,TGTGCCAGCAGCCCCCCGGGACTAGCTTACAATGAGCAGTTCTTC
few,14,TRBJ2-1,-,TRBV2,CASSESGAFNEQFF,TGTGCCAGCAGTGAATCGGGGGCCTTCAATGAGCAGTTCTTC
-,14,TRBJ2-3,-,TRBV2,CASNPGLRTDTQYF,TGTGCCAGCAACCCGGGACTTCGCACAGATACGCAGTATTTT
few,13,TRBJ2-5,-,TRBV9,CASSVDGKETQYF,TGTGCCAGCAGCGTAGATGGGAAGGAGACCCAGTACTTC
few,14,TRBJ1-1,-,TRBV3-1,CASSPVAGDTEAFF,TGTGCCAGCAGCCCTGTGGCCGGGGACACTGAAGCTTTCTTT
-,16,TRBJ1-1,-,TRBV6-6,CASSPPGGRGGTEAFF,TGTGCCAGCAGTCCCCCCGGAGGTCGGGGCGGCACTGAAGCTTTCTTT
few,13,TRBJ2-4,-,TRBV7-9,CASSLAGGSVQYF,TGTGCCAGCAGCTTAGCGGGGGGCTCGGTTCAGTACTTC
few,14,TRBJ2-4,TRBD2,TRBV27,CASSLDRGENIQYF,TGTGCCAGCAGTTTAGATCGGGGGGAAAACATTCAGTACTTC
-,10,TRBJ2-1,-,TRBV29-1,CSVARDEQFF,TGCAGCGTTGCCAGAGATGAGCAGTTCTTC
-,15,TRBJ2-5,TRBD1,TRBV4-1,CASSHSDRGQETQYF,TGCGCCAGCAGCCATTCGGACAGGGGCCAAGAGACCCAGTACTTC
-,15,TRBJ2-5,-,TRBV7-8,CASSYTGTPGWEQYF,TGTGCCAGCAGTTATACCGGGACACCCGGCTGGGAGCAGTACTTC
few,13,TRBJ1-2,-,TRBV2,CASSVDRISGYTF,TGTGCCAGCAGCGTCGACAGAATCTCTGGCTACACCTTC
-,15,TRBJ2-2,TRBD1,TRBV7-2,CASSLSEGATGELFF,TGTGCCAGCAGCTTAAGCGAGGGGGCCACCGGGGAGCTGTTTTTT
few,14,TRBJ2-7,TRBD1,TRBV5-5,CASSLSGGQYEQYF,TGTGCCAGCAGCTTGTCAGGGGGCCAGTACGAGCAGTACTTC
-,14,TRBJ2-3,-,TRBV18,CASSPAGSGDTQYF,TGTGCCAGCTCACCGGCCGGGTCCGGAGATACGCAGTATTTT
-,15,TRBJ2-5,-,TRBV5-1,CASSLVGGLQETQYF,TGCGCCAGCAGCTTGGTGGGCGGATTACAAGAGACCCAGTACTTC
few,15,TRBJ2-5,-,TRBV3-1,CASSQETLYQETQYF,TGTGCCAGCAGCCAAGAAACACTGTACCAAGAGACCCAGTACTTC
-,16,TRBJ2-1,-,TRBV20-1,CSARDRRGDSYNEQFF,TGCAGTGCTAGAGATCGTAGGGGTGACTCCTACAATGAGCAGTTCTTC
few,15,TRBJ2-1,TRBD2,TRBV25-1,CASSEWASGKDEQFF,TGTGCCAGCAGTGAGTGGGCTAGCGGTAAGGATGAGCAGTTCTTC
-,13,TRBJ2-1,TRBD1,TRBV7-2,CASSLGTVNEQFF,TGTGCCAGCAGCTTGGGGACAGTCAATGAGCAGTTCTTC
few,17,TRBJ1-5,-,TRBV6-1,CASSPPSATYSNQPQHF,TGTGCCAGCAGTCCACCTTCGGCAACATATAGCAATCAGCCCCAGCATTTT
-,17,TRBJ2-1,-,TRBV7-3,CASSPTNPGSSYNEQFF,TGTGCCAGCAGCCCGACGAACCCGGGGAGCTCCTACAATGAGCAGTTCTTC
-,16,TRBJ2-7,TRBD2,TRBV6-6,CASSYERASGRYEQYF,TGTGCCAGCAGTTACGAGAGGGCTAGCGGGCGCTACGAGCAGTACTTC
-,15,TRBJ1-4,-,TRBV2,CATTEGGVKEVKLFF,TGTGCCACCACAGAGGGGGGCGTCAAAGAGGTAAAACTGTTTTTT
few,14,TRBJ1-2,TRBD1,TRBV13,CASSARQGNYGYTF,TGTGCCAGCAGCGCCCGACAGGGAAACTATGGCTACACCTTC
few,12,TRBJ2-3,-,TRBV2,CASMGGADTQYF,TGTGCCAGCATGGGGGGCGCAGATACGCAGTATTTT
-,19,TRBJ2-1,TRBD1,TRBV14,CASSHVFRTGTSLYNEQFF,TGTGCCAGCAGCCACGTATTCCGGACAGGGACCTCTCTTTACAATGAGCAGTTCTTC
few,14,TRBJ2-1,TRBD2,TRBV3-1,CASGLAGGPREQFF,TGTGCCAGTGGACTAGCGGGGGGGCCAAGGGAGCAGTTCTTC
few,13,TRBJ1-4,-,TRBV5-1,CASSVEGQEKLFF,TGCGCCAGCAGCGTCGAGGGACAAGAAAAACTGTTTTTT
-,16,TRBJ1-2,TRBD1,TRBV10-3,CAISAGRTGVGYGYTF,TGTGCCATCAGTGCGGGGAGAACAGGGGTAGGATATGGCTACACCTTC